Each of the 32 T cell receptor beta chains below was sequenced from the same sample in a study of blood T cells in healthy people across ages. The authors ran a second PCR of about 6 to 12 cycles using a sample-barcoded 5' primer and a J-beta primer mix. TCRdb called the 5' RACE reads again in MiXCR, with one record for every CDR3 protein. Seen here are some 1.5 million distinct CDR3 sequences, 28% observed once, and the top ten hold roughly 8%. The sequenced material came from blood. These receptor sequences come from a woman in her twenties or thirties in good health.

This clonotype came up many times. This chain joins TRBV7-2 and TRBJ1-6, with a weak D call TRBD1 (6 bases). The germline CDR1 and CDR2 sequences are SGHTA and FQGNSA. The CDR3 extends over 14 amino acids. Trimming removed 3 bases from V and 5 bases from J, with 8 bases in between. The CDR3: CASSFTGNNSPLHF. The CDR3 bases are TGTGCCAGCAGCTTTACAGGGAATAATTCACCCCTCCACTTT.

This clonotype has more than one count but fewer than ten. This rearrangement joins TRBV6-5 to TRBJ1-6, with 7 nucleotides matching TRBD1. With 5 bases clipped from V and 8 bases from J, the junction kept 6 bases outside the gene matches. The CDR3 is 14 residues long. Germline assignment: CDR1 MNHEY and CDR2 SVGAGI. CDR3 sequence reads: CASSATGSYSPLHF. CDR3 sequence (DNA): TGTGCCAGCAGTGCGACAGGGAGTTATTCACCCCTCCACTTT.

This clonotype was seen many times. The chain joins TRBV12-3 or TRBV12-4 to TRBJ1-4; TRBD1 agrees at 8 bases. The CDR3 has 15 residues. With V trimmed by 6 bases and J by 7 bases, 10 bases remained unmatched. Here the CDR3 reads CASSRTGGGLEKLFF. The CDR3 region has the DNA TGTGCCAGCAGCCGTACAGGGGGTGGGCTTGAAAAACTGTTTTTT.

This clonotype appeared a few times. The rearrangement links TRBV27 to TRBJ1-2, with D possibly TRBD1 on 5 matching bases. This CDR3 has 14 residues. CDR1 and CDR2 (germline): MNHEY, SMNVEV (reference sequence). V gave up 5 bases and J gave up 4 bases, with 14 bases separating them. This CDR3 reads CASSQSAGGYGYTF. CDR3 nucleotides: TGTGCCAGCAGTCAAAGTGCCGGGGGCTATGGCTACACCTTC.

The chain is built from TRBV13 and TRBJ2-3, with TRBD2 matching 7 bases. V shed 5 bases, J shed 2 bases, and the junction held 10 bases outside the gene matches. The CDR3 runs to 16 residues. Germline lookup yields CDR1 PRHDT and CDR2 FYEKMQ (reference sequence). CDR3 sequence: CASSPPSGDVTDTQYF. CDR3 bases: TGTGCCAGCAGCCCCCCCAGCGGGGATGTCACAGATACGCAGTATTTT.

Only a few counts were recorded for this clonotype. The chain recombines TRBV6-2 or TRBV6-3 with TRBJ2-5, with TRBD2 matching 7 bases. Trimming removed 5 bases from V and 2 bases from J; junction bases left unmatched: 8. The germline CDR1 and CDR2 sequences are MNHEY and SVGEGT. The length of the CDR3 is 15 residues. CDR3 DNA: TGTGCCAGCAGTACTAATAGCGGGCTTCAAGAGACCCAGTACTTC. This codes for CASSTNSGLQETQYF.

This clonotype was detected a few times. The V and J genes are TRBV2 and TRBJ2-4, with D uncertain. V lost 6 bases to trimming and J lost 2 bases, with 17 bases between them. This CDR3 has 16 amino acids. In germline, CDR1 is SNHLY, CDR2 FYNNEI. CDR3 nucleotide sequence: TGTGCCAGCAGGATGAAAGGGCAATGGACCAAAAACATTCAGTACTTC. Residues: CASRMKGQWTKNIQYF. Using reference TRBV2 and TRBJ2-4 for the parts outside the CDR3, the full variable domain is EPEVTQTPSHQVTQMGQEVILRCVPISNHLYFYWYRQILGQKVEFLVSFYNNEISEKSEIFDDQFSVERPDGSNFTLKIRSTKLEDSAMYFCASRMKGQWTKNIQYFGAGTRLSVL.

A few counts support this clonotype. One end of the junction fails to match germline, which may point to a read error. The chain recombines TRBV10-3 with TRBJ1-1; D unresolved. This CDR3 contains 13 residues. In germline, CDR1 is ENHRY, CDR2 SYGVKD. CDR3 DNA: TGTGCCGTCAGTGAAACGCCGAACACTGAAGCTTTCTTT. Translation gives CAVSETPNTEAFF.

As concerns this clonotype: The junction departs from germline at one end; a sequencing error may be responsible. This sequence joins TRBV20-1 and TRBJ2-1; 8 bases are a match to TRBD2. This CDR3 spans 20 amino acids. Germline assignment: CDR1 DFQATT and CDR2 SNEGSKA (reference sequence). CDR3: CGARDPRRAGGPSRYNEQFF. CDR3 in DNA: TGCGGTGCTAGAGATCCCCGGCGGGCGGGGGGCCCCAGTAGGTACAATGAGCAGTTCTTC.

The chain joins TRBV7-2 to TRBJ1-5; TRBD1 aligns across 9 bases. V lost 4 bases and J lost 1; bases outside the gene matches: 5. This CDR3 has 16 amino acids. Germline V gives CDR1 SGHTA, CDR2 FQGNSA. The CDR3 is CASSSWDRVSNQPQHF. The CDR3 DNA sequence: TGTGCCAGCAGCTCCTGGGACAGGGTCAGCAATCAGCCCCAGCATTTT.

This clonotype has at least ten counts. The chain uses TRBV29-1 and TRBJ2-1; possibly TRBD2 for D (5 bases). The CDR3 totals 16 residues. Germline loops: CDR1 SQVTM, CDR2 ANQGSEA. V lost 5 bases to trimming and J lost 0 bases, with 17 bases between them. CDR3 coding DNA: TGCAGCGTTCGGGGTAGCGTATCTATCTCCTACAATGAGCAGTTCTTC. Protein product: CSVRGSVSISYNEQFF.

In its sample, this clonotype was seen a few times. This chain links TRBV12-3 or TRBV12-4 with TRBJ2-7, with 9 bases matching TRBD2. This CDR3 spans 15 amino acids. V lost 6 bases and J lost 3; bases outside the gene matches: 9. The CDR3 loop reads CASRPRAGGYYEQYF. CDR3 DNA: TGTGCCAGCAGACCCCGGGCGGGGGGGTACTACGAGCAGTACTTC.

This chain uses TRBV30 with TRBJ2-3; D unresolved. The germline gives CDR1 GTSNPN, CDR2 SVGIG (reference sequence). There are 14 residues in the CDR3. Trimming left V 0 bases short and J 4 bases short, with 11 bases between. The CDR3: CAWSVGLWADTQYF. The CDR3 region has the DNA TGTGCCTGGAGTGTCGGTCTTTGGGCAGATACGCAGTATTTT.

J is TRBJ2-5 and V is TRBV5-1; 13 nucleotides agree with TRBD2. This CDR3 spans 18 amino acids. Germline CDR1 SGHRS, CDR2 YFSETQ. Losses at the gene ends were 1 base for V and 11 bases for J; bases not matched to a gene: 17. The DNA for the CDR3 is TGCGCCAGCAGCTTGTTGTTCACCACTAGCGGGGGGGCCAATGAGCAGTACTTC. This gives the protein CASSLLFTTSGGANEQYF.

As to this clonotype: At one end, the junction sequence differs from germline, possibly due to a read error. This chain connects TRBV20-1 to TRBJ1-4; D gene unclear. The CDR3 loop spans 13 amino acids. Germline CDR1 reads DFQATT; CDR2 reads SNEGSKA (reference sequence). CDR3 nucleotide sequence: TGCAGTGCTAGAGTTCTCGATCGGGAAAAACGGTTTTTT. Its translation is CSARVLDREKRFF.

This clonotype was observed a few times. The chain employs TRBV11-2 and TRBJ2-5; 9 nucleotides agree with TRBD2. Unmatched junction bases numbered 6, after V lost 3 bases and J lost 4 bases. This CDR3 has 15 amino acids. Germline assignment: CDR1 SGHAT and CDR2 FQNNGV. The CDR3 nucleotides read TGTGCCAGCAGCTTGCTAGCGGGGTCCCCAGAGACCCAGTACTTC. Its translation: CASSLLAGSPETQYF.

The chain carries TRBV10-3 and TRBJ2-1; the D call may be TRBD1 or TRBD2 (5 bases each). This CDR3 region has 16 residues. V was pared by 4 bases and J by 5 bases, with 18 bases between. Germline CDR1 and CDR2: ENHRY and SYGVKD. The CDR3 loop reads CAISGPGTPPDNEQFF. In DNA form, the CDR3 reads TGTGCCATCAGTGGCCCCGGGACGCCTCCCGACAATGAGCAGTTCTTC.

The chain is built from TRBV24-1 and TRBJ2-1; D might be TRBD1 (6 bases). CDR3 size: 13 residues. Germline CDR1 is KGHDR and CDR2 is SFDVKD. Trimming pared 4 bases from V and 9 bases from J, leaving 12 bases between. CDR3: CATSEGARVEQFF. The CDR3 coding sequence is TGTGCCACCAGTGAGGGGGCCCGGGTTGAGCAGTTCTTC.

The CDR3 reads CATTRGLGQPQHF. The CDR3 nucleotides are TGTGCCACCACAAGGGGGTTGGGTCAGCCCCAGCATTTT. The chain uses TRBV2 and TRBJ1-5; a possible D gene is TRBD1 (6 bases). This CDR3 is 13 amino acids long. Germline CDR1 reads SNHLY; CDR2 reads FYNNEI. V lost 10 bases and J lost 6, with 16 bases in between.

This clonotype was counted only a few times. This chain connects TRBV5-6 to TRBJ1-1; D might be TRBD1 (5 bases). Germline-derived CDR1 and CDR2 are SGHDT and YYEEEE. The CDR3 totals 14 residues. The V end lost 4 bases, the J end lost 0 bases, and 10 bases lay between the germline ends. The CDR3 coding sequence is TGTGCCAGCAGCATACAGGCCCTGAACACTGAAGCTTTCTTT. Translation: CASSIQALNTEAFF.

This clonotype came up a few times. This chain uses TRBV28 with TRBJ1-2; D is uncertain. Per germline, CDR1 MDHEN and CDR2 SYDVKM. Trimming shortened V by 5 bases and J by 4 bases, and 14 bases separated the two germline ends. CDR3 length: 14 residues. CDR3 nucleotides: TGTGCCAGCAGTGAAACTCACAGAGCCTATGGCTACACCTTC. Translated: CASSETHRAYGYTF.

The gene calls are TRBV10-3 and TRBJ1-1; D uncertain. Germline-derived CDR1 and CDR2 are ENHRY and SYGVKD. The CDR3 loop spans 16 amino acids. The ends were cut back, 6 bases at V and 8 bases at J, with 25 bases in the middle. CDR3 sequence: CAIRAWSLAEGFEAFF. For the CDR3, the DNA is TGTGCCATCAGAGCGTGGTCACTAGCCGAGGGATTCGAAGCTTTCTTT.

This clonotype was recorded a few times. V is TRBV5-1 and J is TRBJ2-1, with TRBD2 matching over 9 bases. The length of the CDR3 is 15 residues. Germline CDR1 and CDR2: SGHRS and YFSETQ. J was trimmed by 9 bases and V by 1 base; bases with no gene match: 8. The DNA for the CDR3 is TGCGCCAGCAGCTTGAGTAGCGGGGGAAATGTTGAGCAGTTCTTC. It encodes CASSLSSGGNVEQFF.

V is TRBV30 and J is TRBJ1-1, with a tentative D call TRBD1 (6 bases). Germline V gene sequence: CDR1 GTSNPN, CDR2 SVGIG (reference sequence). Trimming stripped 3 bases from V and 2 bases from J, with 13 bases between. CDR3 size: 14 residues. The chain's CDR3 is CAWREGTLNTEAFF. In DNA form, the CDR3 reads TGTGCCTGGAGGGAGGGGACACTCAACACTGAAGCTTTCTTT.

The DNA of the CDR3 is TGCGCCAGCAGCCGAAGACAGTTTCAACAAGAGACCCAGTACTTC. This codes for CASSRRQFQQETQYF. This rearrangement joins TRBV4-1 to TRBJ2-5; D might be TRBD1 (5 bases). With 4 bases removed from V and 2 bases from J, the gap between germline ends came to 14 bases. Germline V lookup: CDR1 MGHRA, CDR2 YSYEKL. The CDR3 totals 15 residues.

This chain uses TRBV7-2 with TRBJ2-1; the D gene could be TRBD1 or TRBD2 (5 bases each). Germline V gives CDR1 SGHTA, CDR2 FQGNSA. Trimming shortened V by 5 bases and J by 10 bases, and 21 bases separated the two germline ends. The CDR3 extends over 15 amino acids. The CDR3 protein is CASSGTGTLRREQFF. The CDR3 DNA reads as TGTGCCAGCAGCGGGACCGGGACCCTACGAAGGGAGCAGTTCTTC. Complete variable domain (other parts from reference TRBV7-2 and TRBJ2-1): GAGVSQSPSNKVTEKGKDVELRCDPISGHTALYWYRQSLGQGLEFLIYFQGNSAPDKSGLPSDRFSAERTGGSVSTLTIQRTQQEDSAVYLCASSGTGTLRREQFFGPGTRLTVL.

Only a few counts were recorded for this clonotype. The rearrangement uses TRBV10-3 and TRBJ1-6; D is perhaps TRBD1 (5 bases). The V gene lost 0 bases and the J gene lost 8 bases, with 8 bases spanning the gap. From germline, CDR1 is ENHRY and CDR2 SYGVKD. The CDR3 totals 14 residues. The CDR3 loop reads CAISESGTDSPLHF. CDR3 DNA: TGTGCCATCAGTGAGTCCGGGACGGATTCACCCCTCCACTTT.

The rearrangement links TRBV6-1 to TRBJ2-4; D is ambiguous. Per the germline V gene, CDR1 is MNHNS and CDR2 is SASEGT. The CDR3 is 13 residues long. Trimming cost V 0 bases and J 16 bases, with 16 bases left between them. The CDR3: CASSEAVLNRIYF. The CDR3 DNA reads as TGTGCCAGCAGTGAAGCGGTACTAAATCGCATTTACTTC.

The chain carries TRBV12-3 or TRBV12-4 and TRBJ2-4; possibly TRBD1 for D (6 bases). TRBJ2-7 matches the DNA end more closely, so the J call is doubtful. This CDR3 comprises 14 residues. The DNA for the CDR3 is TGTGCCAGCAGTCCTTCGAGGGGGATAGTCGAGCAGTACTTC. This encodes CASSPSRGIVEQYF.

This chain links TRBV12-3 or TRBV12-4 with TRBJ1-2, with no clear D. V was pared by 7 bases and J by 3 bases, with 18 bases between. This CDR3 is built from 15 residues. The CDR3 loop reads CASTLSSWGDYGYTF. The CDR3 DNA follows: TGTGCCAGCACCTTGTCCTCGTGGGGAGACTATGGCTACACCTTC.

This clonotype was counted between two and nine times. The chain has TRBV7-2 and TRBJ2-1; 8 positions agree with TRBD2. Trimming at V came to 2 bases and at J to 8 bases, leaving 5 bases not matched to a gene. Germline lookup yields CDR1 SGHTA and CDR2 FQGNSA. CDR3 length: 14 residues. The CDR3 region is CASSLLGTRDEQFF. CDR3 in DNA: TGTGCCAGCAGCTTACTCGGGACTAGGGATGAGCAGTTCTTC.

A note on this clonotype: Possible read error: a much larger clone is one base away. This chain connects TRBV12-3 or TRBV12-4 to TRBJ2-6; TRBD2 agrees at 10 bases. Trimming cost V 7 bases and J 1 base; bases outside gene matches: 19. There are 21 residues in the CDR3. CDR3 amino acids: CASNRWTSGNMWTSGANVLTF. The CDR3 DNA sequence: TGTGCCAGCAACCGATGGACTAGCGGTAATATGTGGACATCTGGGGCCAACGTCCTGACTTTC.